This T cell receptor beta chain is drawn from a study of OX40 agonist ivuxolimab in advanced cancers. Assay used: immunoSEQ multiplex PCR; TCRdb lists only in-frame clones, some missing. There are tens of thousands of clones in the sample; roughly 85% occur only once, and more than 0.9% lies in the top ten. V lost 4 bases and J lost 1, with 12 bases in between. The CDR3 is made up of 14 amino acids. CDR1 SGHRS and CDR2 YFSETQ come from the germline V gene. The TCR originated in an adult with an advanced solid tumor such as melanoma, head and neck, liver or kidney cancer. The chain employs TRBV5-1 and TRBJ2-7; TRBD2 might be the D (6 bases). The sequencing used CD4+ or CD8+ T cells sorted from blood, collected in a trial of the OX40 agonist ivuxolimab. CDR3 amino acids: CASSPDGSSYEQYF. The CDR3 DNA follows: TGCGCCAGCAGCCCGGACGGGAGTTCCTACGAGCAGTACTTC.